Shown below are 17 T cell receptor beta chains from a single sample sequenced in a study of T-cell memory formation after mild COVID-19. One entry per CDR3 protein, called by TCRdb with MiXCR from the 5' RACE reads. Of 75,000 to 90,000 distinct CDR3 sequences listed, around 13% were seen once; the top ten hold around 31%. Material for sequencing was PBMCs or a T cell subset sorted from them (not recorded which). The receptors were gathered from an adult woman who had mild COVID-19 (a few samples of this study predate the infection). Cell type and time point are not known.

This clonotype was counted between two and nine times. The V call is TRBV12-3 or TRBV12-4, the J call TRBJ1-1, with 8 bases aligning to TRBD1. The CDR3 length is 17 residues. After removal of 6 bases from V and 6 bases from J, the junction contained 18 bases not matched to a gene. The CDR3 DNA reads TGTGCCAGCAGAGGGCCCGAATCGGACAGGGTACCACCTGAAGCTTTCTTT. Amino acids: CASRGPESDRVPPEAFF.

The V and J genes are TRBV5-1 and TRBJ2-3; perhaps TRBD1 as D (6 bases). Trimming left V 7 bases short and J 2 bases short, with 17 bases between. There are 15 residues in the CDR3. The germline V gene encodes CDR1 SGHRS and CDR2 YFSETQ. The CDR3 coding sequence is TGCGCCAGCTCAACAGGGCAGGGAGTCACAGATACGCAGTATTTT. Translated: CASSTGQGVTDTQYF.

The rearrangement uses TRBV29-1 and TRBJ1-1; D ambiguous. CDR1 is SQVTM, CDR2 ANQGSEA, per germline. V lost 4 bases and J lost 4, with 19 bases in between. The CDR3 length is 15 residues. DNA for the CDR3: TGCAGCGTTGTATGGGCTAGCGTCGCGAGCACTGAAGCTTTCTTT. It translates to CSVVWASVASTEAFF.

This clonotype appeared many times. The chain combines TRBV15 with TRBJ2-1; 10 positions agree with TRBD1. Germline CDR1 reads LNHNV; CDR2 reads YYDKDF (reference sequence). The CDR3 spans 16 residues. V lost 0 bases to trimming and J lost 2 bases; unmatched junction nucleotides: 1. The CDR3 sequence is CATSRETGGPYNEQFF. The CDR3 DNA is TGTGCCACCAGCAGAGAGACAGGGGGCCCCTACAATGAGCAGTTCTTC.

The chain links TRBV12-3 or TRBV12-4 to TRBJ2-2; 11 nucleotides line up with TRBD2. V shed 6 bases and J 1 base; nucleotides not matched to a gene: 10. The CDR3 loop spans 18 amino acids. The CDR3 is CASRPSLAGGQNTGELFF. The DNA of the CDR3 is TGTGCCAGCAGGCCATCGCTAGCGGGGGGCCAGAACACCGGGGAGCTGTTTTTT.

The chain recombines TRBV4-1 with TRBJ2-1; a possible D gene is TRBD2 (6 bases). The CDR3 extends over 17 amino acids. The V end lost 0 bases, the J end lost 3 bases, and 15 bases lay between the germline ends. Germline CDR1 and CDR2: MGHRA and YSYEKL. The chain's CDR3 is CASSQESVGRDYNEQFF. The CDR3 bases are TGCGCCAGCAGCCAAGAGAGTGTTGGGCGGGACTACAATGAGCAGTTCTTC.

This clonotype was detected ten times or more. The chain carries TRBV7-6 and TRBJ2-1; D perhaps matches TRBD2 (6 bases). The CDR3 covers 15 residues. V was shortened by 0 bases and J by 10 bases, with 16 bases between the two germline ends. From germline, CDR1 is SGHVS and CDR2 FNYEAQ. The CDR3 bases are TGTGCCAGCAGCTTAGCGCCCTCACTGGCGGGGGAGCAGTTCTTC. As protein: CASSLAPSLAGEQFF.

In this sample, this clonotype turned up a few times. The rearrangement joins TRBV12-3 or TRBV12-4 to TRBJ1-1; TRBD1 might be the D (5 bases). The CDR3 extends over 13 amino acids. V was trimmed by 7 bases and J by 4 bases, leaving 13 bases between them. CDR3 bases: TGTGCCAGCACCCCGGGACGGCTCACTGAAGCTTTCTTT. Its protein is CASTPGRLTEAFF.

V is TRBV19 and J is TRBJ1-5, with D perhaps TRBD1 (5 bases). Per the germline V gene, CDR1 is LNHDA and CDR2 is SQIVND (reference sequence). The CDR3 covers 14 residues. The V gene lost 5 bases and the J gene lost 7 bases, with 15 bases spanning the gap. The CDR3 DNA reads as TGTGCCAGTAGTCTACAGGCGGGTGGGCAGCCCCAGCATTTT. Translated, it gives CASSLQAGGQPQHF.

This chain links TRBV6-1 with TRBJ2-7; unclear D gene. The germline V and J ends were trimmed by 0 bases and 6 bases, with 12 bases remaining between them. Germline V gene lookup returns CDR1 MNHNS and CDR2 SASEGT. The CDR3 covers 14 residues. CDR3 sequence: CASSEAWAALEQYF. In DNA form, the CDR3 reads TGTGCCAGCAGTGAAGCCTGGGCTGCCCTCGAGCAGTACTTC.

This clonotype has a handful of counts. The chain couples TRBV11-1 to TRBJ2-1; D uncertain. Trimming left V 3 bases short and J 8 bases short, with 8 bases between. CDR3 size: 12 residues. Germline-derived CDR1 and CDR2 are SGHAT and FQDESV (reference sequence). The CDR3: CASSFSKDEQFF. The CDR3 coding sequence is TGTGCCAGCAGCTTTAGCAAGGATGAGCAGTTCTTC.

V usage is TRBV11-2 and J usage is TRBJ2-1, with D tentatively TRBD2 (6 bases). CDR1 and CDR2 from the germline V gene are SGHAT and FQNNGV. This CDR3 contains 14 residues. V lost 1 base and J 9 bases, leaving 13 bases between the germline ends. The DNA for the CDR3 is TGTGCCAGCAGCTTAGGCGGGGAAAACACTGAGCAGTTCTTC. This codes for CASSLGGENTEQFF.

In its sample, this clonotype was seen a few times. The chain has TRBV5-1 and TRBJ2-1; 8 nucleotides match TRBD1. This CDR3 spans 14 amino acids. In germline, CDR1 is SGHRS, CDR2 YFSETQ. The junction had 2 bases not matched to a gene; V was cut back by 0 bases and J by 6 bases. The CDR3 bases are TGCGCCAGCAGCTTGGGGACAGGGCCCAATGAGCAGTTCTTC. Residues: CASSLGTGPNEQFF.

V and J are TRBV13 and TRBJ2-3; D gene uncertain. Trimming cost V 5 bases and J 1 base, with 13 bases left between them. The germline V gene has CDR1 PRHDT and CDR2 FYEKMQ (reference sequence). The CDR3 is 15 amino acids. The CDR3 loop reads CASSLAPWGTDTQYF. The CDR3 DNA reads as TGTGCCAGCAGCCTCGCACCATGGGGCACAGATACGCAGTATTTT.

The CDR3 DNA reads TGTGCCAGCAGCCCTTGGACTAGCGTAACTAGCACAGATACGCAGTATTTT. Translation gives CASSPWTSVTSTDTQYF. The chain combines TRBV9 with TRBJ2-3; 9 bases line up with TRBD2. The CDR3 is 17 residues long. Germline values: CDR1 SGDLS, CDR2 YYNGEE. V lost 4 bases and J lost 0; bases outside the gene matches: 9.

The chain couples TRBV5-1 to TRBJ2-2; 8 bases fit TRBD2. The V segment lost 0 bases and the J segment 0 bases; nucleotides outside the gene matches: 7. CDR3 length: 18 residues. CDR1 and CDR2 from the germline V gene are SGHRS and YFSETQ. The CDR3 spells CASSLGGFSGTNTGELFF. CDR3 coding DNA: TGCGCCAGCAGCTTGGGGGGCTTTAGCGGGACGAACACCGGGGAGCTGTTTTTT.

V gene TRBV20-1 combines with J gene TRBJ2-1; D gene ambiguous. Germline CDR1 is DFQATT and CDR2 is SNEGSKA (reference sequence). CDR3 length equals 13 residues. V shed 3 bases and J shed 8 bases, with 14 bases lying between them. The CDR3 protein is CSARAPDVYEQFF. The CDR3 DNA sequence: TGCAGTGCTAGGGCCCCCGATGTCTATGAGCAGTTCTTC.